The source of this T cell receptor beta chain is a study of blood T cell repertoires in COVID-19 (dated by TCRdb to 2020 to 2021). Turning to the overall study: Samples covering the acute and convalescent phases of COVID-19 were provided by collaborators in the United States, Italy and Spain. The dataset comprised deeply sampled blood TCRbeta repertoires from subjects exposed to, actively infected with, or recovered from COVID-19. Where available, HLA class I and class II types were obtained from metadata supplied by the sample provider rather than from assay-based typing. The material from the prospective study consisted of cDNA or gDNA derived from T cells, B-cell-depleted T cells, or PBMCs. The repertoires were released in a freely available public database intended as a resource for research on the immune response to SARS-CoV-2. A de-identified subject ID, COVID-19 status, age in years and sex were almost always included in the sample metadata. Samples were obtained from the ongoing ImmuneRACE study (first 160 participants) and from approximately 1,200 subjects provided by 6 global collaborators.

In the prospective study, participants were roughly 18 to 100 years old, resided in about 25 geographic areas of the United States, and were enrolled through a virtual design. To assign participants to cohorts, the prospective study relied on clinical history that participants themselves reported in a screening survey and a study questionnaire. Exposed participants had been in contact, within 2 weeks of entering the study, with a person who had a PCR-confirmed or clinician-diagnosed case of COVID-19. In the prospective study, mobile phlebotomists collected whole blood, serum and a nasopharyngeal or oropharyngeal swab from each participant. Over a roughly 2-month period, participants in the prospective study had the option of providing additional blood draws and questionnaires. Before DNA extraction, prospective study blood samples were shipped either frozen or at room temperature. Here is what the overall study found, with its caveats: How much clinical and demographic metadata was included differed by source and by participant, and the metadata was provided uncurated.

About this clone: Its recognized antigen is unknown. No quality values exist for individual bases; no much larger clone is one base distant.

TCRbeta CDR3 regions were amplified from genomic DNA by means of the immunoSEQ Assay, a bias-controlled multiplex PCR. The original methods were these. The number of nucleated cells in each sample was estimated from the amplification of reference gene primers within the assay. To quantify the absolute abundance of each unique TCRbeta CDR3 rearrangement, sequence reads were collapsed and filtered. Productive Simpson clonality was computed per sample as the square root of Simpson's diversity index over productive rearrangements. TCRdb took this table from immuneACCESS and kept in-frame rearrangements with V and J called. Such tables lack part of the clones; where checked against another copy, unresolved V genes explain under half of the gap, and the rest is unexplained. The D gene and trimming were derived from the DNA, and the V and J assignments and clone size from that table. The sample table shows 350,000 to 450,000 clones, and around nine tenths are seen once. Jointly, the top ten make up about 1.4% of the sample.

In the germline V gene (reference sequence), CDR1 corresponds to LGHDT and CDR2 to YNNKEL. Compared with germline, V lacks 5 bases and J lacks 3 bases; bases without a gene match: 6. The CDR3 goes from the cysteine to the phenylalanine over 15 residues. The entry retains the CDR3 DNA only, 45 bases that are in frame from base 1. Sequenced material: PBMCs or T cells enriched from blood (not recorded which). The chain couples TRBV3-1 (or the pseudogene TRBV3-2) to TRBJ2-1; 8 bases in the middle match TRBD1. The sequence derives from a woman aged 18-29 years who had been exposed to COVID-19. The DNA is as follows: TGTGCCAGCAGCGCCACCGGGACAGGCTACAATGAGCAGTTCTTC. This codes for CASSATGTGYNEQFF.